This TCR beta chain was retrieved from a study of T cell repertoires in cytomegalovirus infection. Study overall: Well-studied HLA-B-restricted CMV epitopes were used in the study alongside recently identified HLA-C-restricted ones. Signatures in public TCR beta sequences pointed to both CMV infection and matching HLA type.

The germline CDR1 and CDR2 sequences are MNHEY and SVGAGI. Trimming shortened V by 0 bases and J by 6 bases, and 9 bases separated the two germline ends. The CDR3 extends over 13 amino acids. Findings of the study overall: HLA-C-restricted CMV-specific TCR beta clonotypes were dominant in the ex vivo response.

This clonotype appeared a few times. What it recognizes is unknown. TCRdb processed the reads anew with MiXCR; each CDR3 protein has one entry. Among around 900,000 distinct CDR3 sequences listed, around 32% were seen once. This clonotype originated in a human donor in good health (CMV status not recorded). Some clones in this sample may be carry-over from other donors' samples. This specimen was cultured CD8+ T cells from PBMCs, taken from culture after CMV antigen stimulation. The V gene is TRBV6-5, the J gene TRBJ2-7; the D is unclear. The CDR3 coding sequence is TGTGCCAGCAGTTACTCCGGGCAAGGCGAGCAGTACGTC. It encodes CASSYSGQGEQYV.